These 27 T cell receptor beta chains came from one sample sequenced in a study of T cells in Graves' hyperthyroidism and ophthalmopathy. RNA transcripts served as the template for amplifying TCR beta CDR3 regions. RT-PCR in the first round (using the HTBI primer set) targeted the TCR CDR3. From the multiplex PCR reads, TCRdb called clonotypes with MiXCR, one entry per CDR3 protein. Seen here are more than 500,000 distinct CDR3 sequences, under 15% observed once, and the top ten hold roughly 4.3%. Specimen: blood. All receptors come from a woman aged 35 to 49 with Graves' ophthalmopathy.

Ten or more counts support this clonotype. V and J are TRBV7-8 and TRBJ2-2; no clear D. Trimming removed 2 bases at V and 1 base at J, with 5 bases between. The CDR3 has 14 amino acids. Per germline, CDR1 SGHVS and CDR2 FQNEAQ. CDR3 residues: CASSLTQNTGELFF. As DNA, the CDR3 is TGTGCCAGCAGCTTAACGCAGAACACCGGGGAGCTGTTTTTT.

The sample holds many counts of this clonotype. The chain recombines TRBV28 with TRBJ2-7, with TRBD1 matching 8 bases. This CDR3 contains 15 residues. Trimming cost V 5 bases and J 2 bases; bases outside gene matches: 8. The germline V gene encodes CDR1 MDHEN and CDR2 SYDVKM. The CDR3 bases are TGTGCCAGCAGTGAACCAGGGGGCGTCCCCTACGAGCAGTACTTC. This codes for CASSEPGGVPYEQYF.

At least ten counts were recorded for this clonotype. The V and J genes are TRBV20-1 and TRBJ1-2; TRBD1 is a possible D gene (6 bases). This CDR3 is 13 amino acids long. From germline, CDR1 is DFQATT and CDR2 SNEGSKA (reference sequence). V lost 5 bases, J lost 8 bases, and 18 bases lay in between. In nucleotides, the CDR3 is TGCAGTGCTCCCGTACAGGGAAGAGGAGGCTACACCTTC. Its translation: CSAPVQGRGGYTF.

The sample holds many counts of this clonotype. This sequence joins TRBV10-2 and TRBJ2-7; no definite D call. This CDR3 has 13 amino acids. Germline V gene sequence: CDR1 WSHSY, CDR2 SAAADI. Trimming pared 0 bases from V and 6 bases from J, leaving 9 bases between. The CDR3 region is CASSESNFPEQYF. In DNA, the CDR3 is TGCGCCAGCAGTGAGTCGAATTTTCCCGAGCAGTACTTC.

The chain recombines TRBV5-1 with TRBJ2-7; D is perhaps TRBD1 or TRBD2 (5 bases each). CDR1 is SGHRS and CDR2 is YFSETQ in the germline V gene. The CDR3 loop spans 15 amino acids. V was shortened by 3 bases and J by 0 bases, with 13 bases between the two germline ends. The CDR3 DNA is TGCGCCAGCAGCTGGTGGCCAGGGAGCTCCTACGAGCAGTACTTC. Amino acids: CASSWWPGSSYEQYF.

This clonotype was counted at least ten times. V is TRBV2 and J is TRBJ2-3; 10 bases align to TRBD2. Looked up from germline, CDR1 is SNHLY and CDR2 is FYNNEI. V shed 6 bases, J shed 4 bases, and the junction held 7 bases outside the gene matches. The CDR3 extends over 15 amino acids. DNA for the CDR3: TGTGCCAGCAGGAAGCGGGAGGGCGGTTCAGATACGCAGTATTTT. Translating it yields CASRKREGGSDTQYF.

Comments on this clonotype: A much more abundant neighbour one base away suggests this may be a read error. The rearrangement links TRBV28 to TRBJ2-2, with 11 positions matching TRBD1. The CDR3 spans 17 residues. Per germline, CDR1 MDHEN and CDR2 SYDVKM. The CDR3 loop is CACRNERTGGVAGELFF. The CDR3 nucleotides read TGTGCCTGCAGAAACGAAAGGACAGGGGGCGTCGCCGGGGAGCTGTTTTTT.

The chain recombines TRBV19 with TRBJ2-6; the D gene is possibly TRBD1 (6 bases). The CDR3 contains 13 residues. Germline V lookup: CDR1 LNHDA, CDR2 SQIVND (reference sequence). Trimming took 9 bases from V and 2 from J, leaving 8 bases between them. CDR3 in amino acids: CASRGTGANVLTF. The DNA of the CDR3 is TGTGCCAGCAGGGGTACTGGGGCCAACGTCCTGACTTTC.

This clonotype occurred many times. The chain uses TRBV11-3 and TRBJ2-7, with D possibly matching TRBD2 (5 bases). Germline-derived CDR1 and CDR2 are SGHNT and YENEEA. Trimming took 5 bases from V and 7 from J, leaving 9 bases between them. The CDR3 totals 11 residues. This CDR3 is CASSRGNEQYF. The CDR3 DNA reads TGTGCCAGCAGCCGAGGGAATGAGCAGTACTTC.

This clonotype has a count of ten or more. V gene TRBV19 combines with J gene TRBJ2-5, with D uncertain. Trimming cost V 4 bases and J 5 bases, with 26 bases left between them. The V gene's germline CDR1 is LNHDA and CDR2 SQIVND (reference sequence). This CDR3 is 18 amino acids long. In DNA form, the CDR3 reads TGTGCCAGTAGTACCCTCTCGTCGCTCCCACGGTCGTGGGAGACCCAGTACTTC. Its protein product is CASSTLSSLPRSWETQYF.

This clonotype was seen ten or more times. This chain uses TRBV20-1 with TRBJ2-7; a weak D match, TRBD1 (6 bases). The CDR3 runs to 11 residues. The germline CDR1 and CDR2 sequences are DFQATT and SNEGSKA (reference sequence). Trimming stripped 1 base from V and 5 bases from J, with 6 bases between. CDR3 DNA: TGCAGTGCTAGAGGGACAGACGAGCAGTACTTC. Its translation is CSARGTDEQYF.

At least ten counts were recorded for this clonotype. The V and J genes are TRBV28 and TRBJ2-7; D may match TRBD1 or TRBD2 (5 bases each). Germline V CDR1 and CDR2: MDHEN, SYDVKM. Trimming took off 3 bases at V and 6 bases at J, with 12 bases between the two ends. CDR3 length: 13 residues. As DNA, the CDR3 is TGTGCCAGCAGTTTTCGCAGGGCGGGCGAGCAGTACTTC. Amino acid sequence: CASSFRRAGEQYF.

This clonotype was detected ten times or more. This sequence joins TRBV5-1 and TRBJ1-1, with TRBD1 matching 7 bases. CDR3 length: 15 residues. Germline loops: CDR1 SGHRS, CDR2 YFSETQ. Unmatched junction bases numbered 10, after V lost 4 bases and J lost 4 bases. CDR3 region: CASSQLDRVGTEAFF. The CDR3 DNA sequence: TGCGCCAGCAGCCAACTAGACAGGGTGGGCACTGAAGCTTTCTTT.

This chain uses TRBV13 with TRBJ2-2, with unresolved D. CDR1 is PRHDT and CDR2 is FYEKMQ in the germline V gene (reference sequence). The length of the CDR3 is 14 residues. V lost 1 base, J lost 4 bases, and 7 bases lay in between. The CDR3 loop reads CASSLDPPTGELFF. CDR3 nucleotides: TGTGCCAGCAGCTTAGATCCACCCACCGGGGAGCTGTTTTTT.

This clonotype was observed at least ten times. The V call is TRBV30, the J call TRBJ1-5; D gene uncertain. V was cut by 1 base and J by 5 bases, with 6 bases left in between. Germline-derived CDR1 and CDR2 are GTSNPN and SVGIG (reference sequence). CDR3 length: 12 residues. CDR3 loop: CAWSARDQPQHF. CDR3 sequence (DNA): TGTGCCTGGAGTGCCCGAGATCAGCCCCAGCATTTT.

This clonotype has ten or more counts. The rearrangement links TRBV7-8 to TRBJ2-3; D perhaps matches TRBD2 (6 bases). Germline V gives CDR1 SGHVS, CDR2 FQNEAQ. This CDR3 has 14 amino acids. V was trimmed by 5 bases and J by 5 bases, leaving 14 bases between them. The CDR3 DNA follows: TGTGCCAGCAGCCCGAGGACGGGAGAAGATACGCAGTATTTT. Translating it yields CASSPRTGEDTQYF.

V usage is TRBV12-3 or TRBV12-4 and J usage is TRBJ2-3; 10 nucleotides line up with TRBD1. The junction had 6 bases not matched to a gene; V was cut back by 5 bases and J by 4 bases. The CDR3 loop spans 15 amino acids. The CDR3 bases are TGTGCCAGCAGTCAAACCGGGACAGGGGCAGATACGCAGTATTTT. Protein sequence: CASSQTGTGADTQYF.

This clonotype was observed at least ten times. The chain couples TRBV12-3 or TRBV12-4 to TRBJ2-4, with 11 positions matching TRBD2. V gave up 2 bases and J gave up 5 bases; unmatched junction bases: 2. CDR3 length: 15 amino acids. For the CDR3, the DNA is TGTGCCAGCAGTTTATGGGGACTAGCGGAAAACATTCAGTACTTC. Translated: CASSLWGLAENIQYF.

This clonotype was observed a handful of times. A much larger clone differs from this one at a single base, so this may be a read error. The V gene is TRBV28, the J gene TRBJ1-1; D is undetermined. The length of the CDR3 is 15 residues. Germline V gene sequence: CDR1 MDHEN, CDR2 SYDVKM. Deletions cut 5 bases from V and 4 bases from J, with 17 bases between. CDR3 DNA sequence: TGTGCCAGCAGTCCTAAAGGGCAGGCTAGCACTGAAGCTTTCTTT. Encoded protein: CASSPKGQASTEAFF.

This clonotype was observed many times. The chain's CDR3 is CASSQSGTSGSQETQYF. CDR3 in DNA: TGCGCCAGCAGCCAAAGTGGGACTAGCGGGTCCCAAGAGACCCAGTACTTC. The chain couples TRBV4-1 to TRBJ2-5; 12 bases are shared with TRBD2. V trimming: 2 bases; J trimming: 1 base; junction bases outside the gene matches: 5. The CDR3 contains 17 residues. Germline values: CDR1 MGHRA, CDR2 YSYEKL.

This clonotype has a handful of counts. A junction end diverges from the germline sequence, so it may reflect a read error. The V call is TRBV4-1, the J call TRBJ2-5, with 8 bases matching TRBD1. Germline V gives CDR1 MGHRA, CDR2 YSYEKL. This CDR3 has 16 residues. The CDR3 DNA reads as TGCGCCAGCAGCCGAGGACAGGGAAGGCTGCAAGTGACCCAGTACTTC. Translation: CASSRGQGRLQVTQYF.

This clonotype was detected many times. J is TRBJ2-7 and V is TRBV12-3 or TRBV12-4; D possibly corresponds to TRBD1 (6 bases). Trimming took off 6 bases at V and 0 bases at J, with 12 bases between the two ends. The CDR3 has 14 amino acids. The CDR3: CASSLRQDSYEQYF. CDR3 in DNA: TGTGCCAGCAGCCTTCGACAGGACTCCTACGAGCAGTACTTC.

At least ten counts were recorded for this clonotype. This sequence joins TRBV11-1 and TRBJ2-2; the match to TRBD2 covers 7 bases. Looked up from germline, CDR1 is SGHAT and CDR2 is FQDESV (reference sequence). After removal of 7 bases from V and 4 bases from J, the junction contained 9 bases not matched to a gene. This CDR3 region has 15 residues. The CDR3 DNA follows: TGTGCCAGCACGGAACACACGGGGGGCACCGGGGAGCTGTTTTTT. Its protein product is CASTEHTGGTGELFF.

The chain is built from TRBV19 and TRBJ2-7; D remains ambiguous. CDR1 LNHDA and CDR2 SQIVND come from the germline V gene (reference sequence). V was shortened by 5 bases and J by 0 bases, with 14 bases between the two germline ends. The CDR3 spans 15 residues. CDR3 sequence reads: CASSFGSQSSYEQYF. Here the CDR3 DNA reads TGTGCCAGTAGTTTCGGCAGCCAGAGCTCCTACGAGCAGTACTTC.

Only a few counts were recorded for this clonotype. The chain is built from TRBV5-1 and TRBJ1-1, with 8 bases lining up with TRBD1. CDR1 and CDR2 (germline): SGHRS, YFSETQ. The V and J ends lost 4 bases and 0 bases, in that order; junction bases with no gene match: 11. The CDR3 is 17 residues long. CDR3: CASSPQGAPSMNTEAFF. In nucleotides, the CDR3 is TGCGCCAGCAGCCCCCAGGGGGCACCAAGTATGAACACTGAAGCTTTCTTT.

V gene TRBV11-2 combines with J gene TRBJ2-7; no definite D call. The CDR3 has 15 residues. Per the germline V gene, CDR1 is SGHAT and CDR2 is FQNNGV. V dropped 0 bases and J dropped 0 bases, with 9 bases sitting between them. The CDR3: CASSLDPSRSYEQYF. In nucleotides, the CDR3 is TGTGCCAGCAGCTTAGACCCCAGCCGCTCCTACGAGCAGTACTTC.

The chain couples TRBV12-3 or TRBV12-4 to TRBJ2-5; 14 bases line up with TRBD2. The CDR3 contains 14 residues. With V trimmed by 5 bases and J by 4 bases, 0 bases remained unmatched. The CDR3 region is CASSGTSGGETQYF. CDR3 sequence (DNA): TGTGCCAGCAGTGGGACTAGCGGGGGAGAGACCCAGTACTTC.